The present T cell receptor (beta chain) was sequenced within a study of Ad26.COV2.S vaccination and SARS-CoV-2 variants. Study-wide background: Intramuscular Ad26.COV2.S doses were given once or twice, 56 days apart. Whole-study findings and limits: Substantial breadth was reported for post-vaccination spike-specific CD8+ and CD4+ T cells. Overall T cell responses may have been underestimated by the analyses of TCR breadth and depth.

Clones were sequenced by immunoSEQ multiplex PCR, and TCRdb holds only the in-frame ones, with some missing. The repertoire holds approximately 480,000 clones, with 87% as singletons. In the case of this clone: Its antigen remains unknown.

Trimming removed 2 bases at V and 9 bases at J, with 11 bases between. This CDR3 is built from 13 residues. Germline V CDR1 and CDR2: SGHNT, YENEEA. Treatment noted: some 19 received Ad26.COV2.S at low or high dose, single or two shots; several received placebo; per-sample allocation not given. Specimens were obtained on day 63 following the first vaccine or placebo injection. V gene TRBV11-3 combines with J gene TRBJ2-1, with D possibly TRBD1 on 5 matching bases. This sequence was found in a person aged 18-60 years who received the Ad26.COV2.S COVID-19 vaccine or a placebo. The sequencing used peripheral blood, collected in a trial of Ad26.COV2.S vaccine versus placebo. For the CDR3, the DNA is TGTGCCAGCAGCTTATTGTGGGGCGGTGAGCAGTTCTTC. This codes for CASSLLWGGEQFF.